Listed below are T cell receptor beta chains from one sample, sequenced in a study of beta chain features in type 1 diabetes. The method was immunoSEQ multiplex PCR; TCRdb's version includes in-frame clones alone and lacks a portion of them. The table includes roughly 250,000 clones, more than 65% detected once. Source material: naive CD4+ T cells from blood. The source of these receptors is a man aged 30 to 39 in good health. CDR3s include the opening cysteine and the closing phenylalanine or tryptophan. The D gene is left open where the match is weak. Only some rows state a clone size, as once, few, many or a class for expanded clones.

cdr3_aa cdr3_nt clone_size d_call j_call v_call
CASRQLAGVSDTQYF TGTGCCAGCAGACAACTAGCGGGAGTCTCAGATACGCAGTATTTT - TRBD2 TRBJ2-3 TRBV6-5
CASSLGENTGELFF TGCGCCAGCAGCTTGGGAGAAAACACCGGGGAGCTGTTTTTT - - TRBJ2-2 TRBV5-1
CASSEAWAGTDNSPLHF TGTGCCAGCAGTGAGGCCTGGGCCGGGACGGATAATTCACCCCTCCACTTT - - TRBJ1-6 TRBV25-1
CATSRGEPGNTIYF TGTGCCACCAGCAGAGGAGAGCCTGGAAACACCATATATTTT few - TRBJ1-3 TRBV15
CASRRDRLGGYTF TGTGCCAGCCGCCGAGACAGACTGGGTGGCTACACCTTC - - TRBJ1-2 TRBV6-1
CATSGNNYGYTF TGTGCCACCAGCGGGAATAACTATGGCTACACCTTC - - TRBJ1-2 TRBV15
CASLVSNNEQFF TGTGCCAGCTTGGTTAGCAACAATGAGCAGTTCTTC - - TRBJ2-1 TRBV21-1
CAWSVVTEAFF TGTGCCTGGAGTGTAGTGACTGAAGCTTTCTTT few - TRBJ1-1 TRBV30
CASSLASQGVETQYF TGTGCCAGCAGCTTAGCCTCGCAGGGAGTGGAGACCCAGTACTTC - - TRBJ2-5 TRBV7-2
CASSLRTSRPQYF TGTGCCAGCAGTCTCCGGACTAGCAGGCCGCAGTATTTT once TRBD2 TRBJ2-3 TRBV11-2
CASSATGAHEQYF TGTGCCAGCAGTGCAACGGGGGCCCACGAGCAGTACTTC - - TRBJ2-7 TRBV25-1
CAWRPTGTGAYEQYF TGTGCCTGGAGACCTACCGGGACAGGGGCCTACGAGCAGTACTTC - TRBD1 TRBJ2-7 TRBV30
CASSPQGNTEAFF TGTGCCAGCTCACCCCAGGGTAACACTGAAGCTTTCTTT few - TRBJ1-1 TRBV18
CAWSVGQANTEAFF TGTGCCTGGAGTGTCGGGCAGGCGAACACTGAAGCTTTCTTT few - TRBJ1-1 TRBV30
CASTDKTSAASYEQYF TGTGCCAGCACCGATAAGACAAGCGCAGCCTCCTACGAGCAGTACTTC once - TRBJ2-7 TRBV7-9
CASNGGRNNEQFF TGTGCCAGCAATGGGGGGAGGAACAATGAGCAGTTCTTC - - TRBJ2-1 TRBV28
CASSRTSGTYTDTQYF TGTGCCAGCAGCCGGACTAGCGGAACTTACACAGATACGCAGTATTTT - TRBD2 TRBJ2-3 TRBV13
CASSLDSSGLDTQYF TGTGCCAGCAGCTTAGATTCTAGCGGCCTCGATACGCAGTATTTT - TRBD2 TRBJ2-3 TRBV11-3
CASSFPGGSLNTEAFF TGTGCCAGCAGCTTTCCCGGTGGGAGTTTGAACACTGAAGCTTTCTTT - - TRBJ1-1 TRBV11-1
CASSLPQGARTDTQYF TGTGCCAGCAGCTTGCCCCAGGGGGCTCGCACAGATACGCAGTATTTT - TRBD1 TRBJ2-3 TRBV5-4
CSVGGTRGAYEQYF TGCAGCGTTGGAGGGACCCGAGGGGCCTACGAGCAGTACTTC few - TRBJ2-7 TRBV29-1
CAWATGRNSPLHF TGTGCCTGGGCGACAGGGAGGAATTCACCCCTCCACTTT - TRBD1 TRBJ1-6 TRBV30
CASSGNRANTGELFF TGTGCCAGTTCCGGCAACAGGGCGAACACCGGGGAGCTGTTTTTT - - TRBJ2-2 TRBV7-9
CASSLGSGIQETQYF TGCGCCAGCAGCTTGGGTAGCGGGATTCAAGAGACCCAGTACTTC - TRBD2 TRBJ2-5 TRBV5-1
CSVLDRAYEQYF TGCAGCGTCCTGGACAGGGCCTACGAGCAGTACTTC few TRBD1 TRBJ2-7 TRBV29-1
CAWSVGGLVQGKLFF TGTGCCTGGAGTGTTGGGGGACTGGTCCAGGGGAAACTGTTTTTT - - TRBJ1-4 TRBV30
CASSRDRLPANEQFF TGCGCCAGCAGCCGAGACAGGCTCCCCGCCAATGAGCAGTTCTTC - - TRBJ2-1 TRBV4-1
CASSLLDRVTEAFF TGTGCCAGCAGCTTGTTAGACAGGGTCACTGAAGCTTTCTTT - TRBD1 TRBJ1-1 TRBV13
CASSLAGSTDTQYF TGTGCCAGCAGCTTGGCGGGGAGCACAGATACGCAGTATTTT - - TRBJ2-3 TRBV7-9
CASSDLGSSYNEQFF TGTGCCAGCAGTGACCTCGGGAGCTCCTACAATGAGCAGTTCTTC - - TRBJ2-1 TRBV25-1
CAWSVPQGYPYNEQFF TGTGCCTGGAGTGTACCGCAGGGCTACCCCTACAATGAGCAGTTCTTC few - TRBJ2-1 TRBV30
CSAVTSGVTDEQYF TGCAGCGCGGTGACTAGCGGGGTGACGGATGAGCAGTACTTC - TRBD2 TRBJ2-7 TRBV29-1
CASLWREAPETQYF TGTGCCTCCCTCTGGCGGGAGGCTCCAGAGACCCAGTACTTC - TRBD2 TRBJ2-5 TRBV30
CASSAMDGETQYF TGTGCCAGCAGCGCTATGGACGGGGAGACCCAGTACTTC - - TRBJ2-5 TRBV9
CSVGGRGTDTQYF TGCAGCGTGGGGGGCAGGGGCACAGATACGCAGTATTTT - - TRBJ2-3 TRBV29-1
CSVLGGNEQFF TGCAGCGTCCTCGGTGGGAATGAGCAGTTCTTC few - TRBJ2-1 TRBV29-1
CASSPGLSGANVLTF TGTGCCAGCAGCCCGGGCCTCTCTGGGGCCAACGTCCTGACTTTC - - TRBJ2-6 TRBV14
CAWTYSSGSWETQYF TGTGCCTGGACCTACTCTAGCGGGAGTTGGGAGACCCAGTACTTC - TRBD2 TRBJ2-5 TRBV30
CAWSVQREQYF TGTGCCTGGAGTGTACAGAGAGAGCAGTACTTC few - TRBJ2-7 TRBV30
CAWSGQGTEAFF TGTGCCTGGAGTGGGCAGGGCACTGAAGCTTTCTTT - - TRBJ1-1 TRBV30
CASSLEGYGTSGNIQYF TGTGCCAGCAGTTTAGAGGGCTACGGGACTAGCGGGAACATTCAGTACTTC - TRBD2 TRBJ2-4 TRBV28
CASSWGQGYEQFF TGTGCCAGCAGCTGGGGACAGGGATATGAGCAGTTCTTC - TRBD1 TRBJ2-1 TRBV6-5
CSVDTQGTNTEAFF TGCAGCGTGGATACACAGGGGACGAACACTGAAGCTTTCTTT - TRBD1 TRBJ1-1 TRBV29-1
CAWSPEGGEAFF TGTGCCTGGAGCCCCGAAGGGGGAGAAGCTTTCTTT - - TRBJ1-1 TRBV30
CAWSVHGWPEETQYF TGTGCCTGGAGTGTACATGGGTGGCCGGAGGAGACCCAGTACTTC few - TRBJ2-5 TRBV30
CAWSVQGGGQPQHF TGTGCCTGGAGTGTACAAGGGGGAGGACAGCCCCAGCATTTT few - TRBJ1-5 TRBV30
CSVEMASVLFRDTQYF TGCAGCGTTGAGATGGCTAGCGTATTATTTAGAGATACGCAGTATTTT - - TRBJ2-3 TRBV29-1
CASSIPGSDEQFF TGTGCCAGTAGTATTCCGGGGTCAGATGAGCAGTTCTTC few - TRBJ2-1 TRBV19
CASSQPPGQKNIQYF TGCGCCAGCAGCCAACCCCCGGGACAGAAAAACATTCAGTACTTC - TRBD1 TRBJ2-4 TRBV4-3
CASSFPPWAGQNTGELFF TGTGCCAGCAGCTTCCCTCCGTGGGCGGGACAAAACACCGGGGAGCTGTTTTTT - - TRBJ2-2 TRBV7-9
CASSPMNGFGANVLTF TGTGCCAGCAGTCCTATGAACGGGTTTGGGGCCAACGTCCTGACTTTC - - TRBJ2-6 TRBV25-1
CASSPRTGGNYGYTF TGTGCCAGCAGCCCCCGGACAGGGGGAAACTATGGCTACACCTTC - TRBD1 TRBJ1-2 TRBV7-2
CACGLDHQYF TGTGCCTGTGGATTGGACCATCAGTACTTC - - TRBJ2-4 TRBV30
CASSLGQGDLHTF TGCGCCAGCAGCTTGGGACAGGGGGATCTGCACACCTTC - TRBD1 TRBJ1-2 TRBV5-1
CASSVIRSDTQYF TGTGCCAGCAGCGTAATTCGGTCCGATACGCAGTATTTT few - TRBJ2-3 TRBV9
CATQLATRTGELFF TGTGCCACCCAACTAGCGACAAGGACCGGGGAGCTGTTTTTT - TRBD2 TRBJ2-2 TRBV15
CASSPQETQYF TGTGCCAGCAGCCCCCAAGAGACCCAGTACTTC - - TRBJ2-5 TRBV28
CASSSMGLAENEQFF TGTGCCAGCAGCTCGATGGGGCTAGCAGAAAATGAGCAGTTCTTC - - TRBJ2-1 TRBV7-2
CASRGAGVSYNEQFF TGCGCCAGCCGAGGAGCGGGAGTTTCCTACAATGAGCAGTTCTTC - TRBD2 TRBJ2-1 TRBV5-1